This TCR beta chain was profiled in a study of blood T cell repertoires in COVID-19. Study-level background: Collection of acute and convalescent COVID-19 samples took place in the United States, Italy and Spain. Sources were T cells, B-cell-depleted T cells, or PBMCs; the material itself was cDNA or gDNA.

Per the study methods: Nucleated cell counts were estimated from reference gene primer amplification. Sequencing used immunoSEQ multiplex PCR; TCRdb keeps in-frame clones, though not all of them. The V and J calls and clone size come from that table; D and trimming were worked out from the DNA. The sample gives around 200,000 clones, less than 90% of which show up once; around 21% is in the top ten. Germline values: CDR1 SQVTM, CDR2 ANQGSEA. The V and J ends lost 4 bases and 11 bases respectively, with 21 bases between them. There are 14 residues in the CDR3. The TCR originated in a man between 65 and 80 years old with active or convalescent COVID-19. Input material: peripheral blood. This chain joins TRBV29-1 and TRBJ1-5, with no clear D. In nucleotides, the CDR3 is TGCAGCGTTGTGCCAACTGAAGGGATCGGGACCCAGCATTTT. Its translation is CSVVPTEGIGTQHF.